What follows is one T cell receptor beta chain and its context. This specimen comes from a study of OX40 agonist ivuxolimab in advanced cancers. On the study more broadly: Across the patients, intravenous ivuxolimab was delivered every 2 weeks at 0.01 to 10 mg/kg.

Germline lookup yields CDR1 SGHRS and CDR2 YFSETQ. V lost 4 bases to trimming and J lost 4 bases, with 15 bases between them. The length of the CDR3 is 16 residues. Sequencing used immunoSEQ multiplex PCR; TCRdb keeps in-frame clones, though not all of them. Of about 17,000 clones listed, roughly 78% are singletons. This rearrangement joins TRBV5-1 to TRBJ1-6; D is possibly TRBD1 (5 bases). The sequence derives from an adult with an advanced solid tumor such as melanoma, head and neck, liver or kidney cancer. Here the sequenced sample was CD4+ or CD8+ T cells sorted from blood, taken in a trial of the OX40 agonist ivuxolimab. This CDR3 reads CASSQKGDYYNSPLHF. The CDR3 DNA is TGCGCCAGCAGCCAGAAAGGGGACTATTATAATTCACCCCTCCACTTT.